These 13 T cell receptor beta chains were sequenced from one sample in a study of cytomegalovirus exposure and HLA in healthy donors. A multiplex PCR was run with 60 Vbeta primers and 13 Jbeta primers. The data were produced by immunoSEQ multiplex PCR, yet TCRdb's version contains in-frame clones alone and is incomplete. The data show tens of thousands of clones, over 70% seen once. Sequencing input: PBMCs. The source of these receptors is a man between 60 and 70 years old in good health and CMV-seropositive.

The CDR3 DNA is TGCGCCAGCAGTGATGGACTTCACAATGAGCAGTTCTTC. Amino acid sequence: CASSDGLHNEQFF. The J gene is TRBJ2-1, the V gene TRBV10-2; a weak D match, TRBD2 (5 bases). This CDR3 spans 13 amino acids. V lost 3 bases to trimming and J lost 5 bases, with 8 bases between them. Germline loops: CDR1 WSHSY, CDR2 SAAADI.

CDR3 loop: CASSLFGGSTKNIQYF. CDR3 bases: TGTGCCAGCAGTTTATTCGGGGGTTCGACCAAAAACATTCAGTACTTC. This sequence joins TRBV28 and TRBJ2-4, with D possibly matching TRBD2 (6 bases). This CDR3 is 16 amino acids long. Germline loops: CDR1 MDHEN, CDR2 SYDVKM. V was pared by 1 base and J by 2 bases, with 12 bases between.

This clone turned up a few times. V is TRBV6-1 and J is TRBJ2-7; 9 bases align to TRBD2. V lost 7 bases, J lost 2 bases, and 9 bases stayed unmatched. The CDR3 runs 15 residues. The germline V gene has CDR1 MNHNS and CDR2 SASEGT. CDR3 region: CASTGLAGGTYEQYF. CDR3 nucleotide sequence: TGTGCCAGCACGGGTCTCGCGGGAGGGACCTACGAGCAGTACTTC.

This clone was counted between two and nine times. The chain is built from TRBV15 and TRBJ2-2; 8 bases are shared with TRBD1. J lost 6 bases, V lost 3 bases, and 9 bases had no gene match. Germline V CDR1 and CDR2: LNHNV, YYDKDF (reference sequence). CDR3 length: 16 amino acids. For the CDR3, the DNA is TGTGCCACCAGCAGCCCTAGGACAGGGTTGTCCGGGGAGCTGTTTTTT. Its translation is CATSSPRTGLSGELFF. Full variable domain (missing parts from reference TRBV15 and TRBJ2-2): DAMVIQNPRYQVTQFGKPVTLSCSQTLNHNVMYWYQQKSSQAPKLLFHYYDKDFNNEADTPDNFQSRRPNTSFCFLDIRSPGLGDTAMYLCATSSPRTGLSGELFFGEGSRLTVL.

The chain couples TRBV2 to TRBJ2-5, with D possibly matching TRBD2 (6 bases). V lost 7 bases to trimming and J lost 6 bases, with 18 bases between them. CDR3 length equals 14 residues. The germline V gene has CDR1 SNHLY and CDR2 FYNNEI. The CDR3 loop reads CASTERVARQTQYF. The CDR3 DNA follows: TGTGCCAGCACCGAGCGGGTAGCGAGACAGACCCAGTACTTC.

This clone was seen once. In DNA, the CDR3 is TGCGCCAGCAGCGCGTCCCTCGTCCATGAGCAGTTCTTC. This codes for CASSASLVHEQFF. The J gene is TRBJ2-1, the V gene TRBV5-1; D uncertain. Germline-derived CDR1 and CDR2 are SGHRS and YFSETQ. The CDR3 is 13 amino acids. Trimming removed 4 bases from V and 8 bases from J, with 13 bases in between.

The chain links TRBV5-6 to TRBJ1-1, with TRBD1 as a possible D gene (5 bases). The V and J ends lost 0 bases and 7 bases respectively, with 10 bases between them. Looked up from germline, CDR1 is SGHDT and CDR2 is YYEEEE. The CDR3 totals 13 residues. The CDR3 nucleotides are TGTGCCAGCAGCTTGGTGCGTCAGGGTGAAGCTTTCTTT. Translated, it gives CASSLVRQGEAFF.

This CDR3 is CATGGDRTGELFF. The CDR3 DNA reads as TGTGCCACCGGCGGGGACAGGACCGGGGAGCTGTTTTTT. The chain recombines TRBV15 with TRBJ2-2, with 8 bases that match TRBD1. CDR1 LNHNV and CDR2 YYDKDF come from the germline V gene (reference sequence). V shed 8 bases and J 5 bases; nucleotides not matched to a gene: 4. This CDR3 comprises 13 residues.

This clone has more than one count but fewer than ten. J is TRBJ1-4 and V is TRBV14, with D possibly being TRBD1 (6 bases). This CDR3 comprises 16 residues. The V gene's germline CDR1 is SGHDN and CDR2 FVKESK. V lost 1 base to trimming and J lost 3 bases, with 12 bases between them. CDR3 sequence (DNA): TGTGCCAGCAGCCAAGGCCGGACAGAACCTAATGAAAAACTGTTTTTT. This codes for CASSQGRTEPNEKLFF.

This rearrangement joins TRBV19 to TRBJ1-3; D not certain. V was trimmed by 6 bases and J by 0 bases, leaving 12 bases between them. The germline V gene encodes CDR1 LNHDA and CDR2 SQIVND (reference sequence). The CDR3 contains 15 residues. The CDR3, as DNA: TGTGCCAGTAGGAGGGAGGCCAACTCTGGAAACACCATATATTTT. This sequence encodes CASRREANSGNTIYF.

The chain has TRBV11-2 and TRBJ1-1, with no clear D. The CDR3 is 13 amino acids. V was clipped by 2 bases and J by 7 bases, with 11 bases between them. Germline CDR1 SGHAT, CDR2 FQNNGV. The CDR3 DNA reads as TGTGCCAGCAGCTTAAAAAGCGGGGTTGAAGCTTTCTTT. It is translated as CASSLKSGVEAFF.

The J gene is TRBJ1-2, the V gene TRBV7-8, with D tentatively TRBD1 (5 bases). Germline-derived CDR1 and CDR2 are SGHVS and FQNEAQ. V lost 6 bases and J lost 4, with 21 bases in between. The CDR3 spans 16 residues. CDR3 residues: CASRPLAGQFGYGYTF. The CDR3 DNA follows: TGTGCCAGCAGGCCGTTAGCGGGGCAATTCGGCTATGGCTACACCTTC.

The chain employs TRBV6-5 and TRBJ1-4; tentative D call: TRBD1 (5 bases). Trimming took 5 bases from V and 10 from J, leaving 8 bases between them. Per germline, CDR1 MNHEY and CDR2 SVGAGI. CDR3 length: 11 amino acids. The CDR3 region has the DNA TGTGCCAGCAGTCCCGGGGGAAAACTGTTTTTT. It encodes CASSPGGKLFF.